Sequencing of this TCR beta chain was carried out in a study of T cells in Graves' hyperthyroidism and ophthalmopathy. Amplification of TCR beta CDR3 regions used RNA as the template. The primer set for the first-round RT-PCR of the TCR CDR3 was HTBI. Each CDR3 protein is one row after TCRdb ran MiXCR on the multiplex PCR reads. The sample holds about 590,000 distinct CDR3 sequences; approximately 14% are singletons and the top ten take roughly 6.6%. Per germline, CDR1 ENHRY and CDR2 SYGVKD. The V end was cut by 4 bases, the J end by 8 bases, with 11 bases between. This CDR3 comprises 12 residues. Input material: blood. This chain joins TRBV10-3 and TRBJ1-2; TRBD1 is a possible D gene (5 bases). This clonotype was sampled from a woman aged 30 to 39 with Graves' hyperthyroidism. The CDR3 DNA sequence: TGTGCCATCAGTGGCAGGGACCCAGGCTACACCTTC. Translating it yields CAISGRDPGYTF.